This passage covers 31 T cell receptor beta chains from one sample sequenced in a study of T cell changes during pregnancy in multiple sclerosis. Sequencing used immunoSEQ multiplex PCR; TCRdb keeps in-frame clones, though not all of them. The data show about 60,000 clones, 90% to 95% seen once. The source material was CD4+ T cells from peripheral blood mononuclear cells, sampled in the first trimester of pregnancy. These receptors all come from a female donor with multiple sclerosis, enrolled in a pregnancy study.

The CDR3 reads CASSFWREKLFF. The DNA for the CDR3 is TGTGCCAGCAGCTTTTGGAGAGAAAAACTGTTTTTT. The rearrangement links TRBV5-4 to TRBJ1-4; D not certain. Per germline, CDR1 SGHNT and CDR2 YYREEE (reference sequence). The CDR3 is 12 residues long. V lost 2 bases, J lost 8 bases, and 7 bases lay in between.

This clone was counted a few times. The CDR3 here is CASRMRQGSPLHF. The CDR3 coding sequence is TGTGCCAGCAGGATGAGACAGGGTTCACCCCTCCACTTT. J is TRBJ1-6 and V is TRBV6-5, with 7 nucleotides matching TRBD1. Germline V gives CDR1 MNHEY, CDR2 SVGAGI. Germline trimming cut 6 bases from V and 9 bases from J; bases unmatched to any gene: 5. The CDR3 is 13 residues long.

For this clone: Other nucleotide sequences in the sample specify the same CDR3. CDR3 amino acids: CASSIGGNQPQHF. CDR3 bases: TGTGCCAGTAGTATTGGAGGGAATCAGCCCCAGCATTTT. The V and J genes are TRBV19 and TRBJ1-5, with unresolved D. Trimming left V 3 bases short and J 4 bases short, with 7 bases between. Germline CDR1 and CDR2: LNHDA and SQIVND (reference sequence). The CDR3 sequence is 13 residues long.

V is TRBV5-6 and J is TRBJ1-2, with TRBD1 identical over 7 bases. V gave up 4 bases and J gave up 4 bases; unmatched junction bases: 4. Per the germline V gene, CDR1 is SGHDT and CDR2 is YYEEEE. There are 13 residues in the CDR3. In DNA, the CDR3 is TGTGCCAGCAGCCTTGGGACAGCCTATGGCTACACCTTC. It codes for CASSLGTAYGYTF.

This sequence joins TRBV18 and TRBJ1-6, with D possibly matching TRBD1 (6 bases). The CDR3 covers 16 residues. The ends were cut back, 3 bases at V and 7 bases at J, with 16 bases in the middle. CDR1 and CDR2 (germline): KGHSH, LQKENI. The CDR3 loop is CASSPLPGHGNSPLHF. DNA for the CDR3: TGTGCCAGCTCACCCTTGCCGGGACACGGGAATTCACCCCTCCACTTT.

The chain has TRBV19 and TRBJ1-3; unclear D gene. Trimming removed 6 bases at V and 8 bases at J, with 5 bases between. Germline values: CDR1 LNHDA, CDR2 SQIVND (reference sequence). CDR3 length equals 10 residues. CDR3 nucleotide sequence: TGTGCCAGTAGCGGTCACACCATATATTTT. Amino acids: CASSGHTIYF.

The V and J genes are TRBV19 and TRBJ2-7; a possible D gene is TRBD1 (5 bases). There are 15 residues in the CDR3. CDR1 and CDR2 from the germline V gene are LNHDA and SQIVND (reference sequence). V lost 1 base and J 1 base, leaving 11 bases between the germline ends. The CDR3 region has the DNA TGTGCCAGTAGTATAGGGCAGGGAAGGTCCTACGAGCAGTACTTC. It is translated as CASSIGQGRSYEQYF. Variable domain in full (rest from reference TRBV19 and TRBJ2-7): DGGITQSPKYLFRKEGQNVTLSCEQNLNHDAMYWYRQDPGQGLRLIYYSQIVNDFQKGDIAEGYSVSREKKESFPLTVTSAQKNPTAFYLCASSIGQGRSYEQYFGPGTRLTVT.

This chain uses TRBV6-1 with TRBJ2-5; a weak D match, TRBD2 (7 bases). V was trimmed by 9 bases and J by 5 bases, leaving 19 bases between them. This CDR3 region has 14 residues. Germline CDR1 MNHNS, CDR2 SASEGT. This CDR3 is CASQTGGRRETQYF. CDR3 nucleotide sequence: TGTGCCAGTCAAACGGGGGGCCGCCGGGAGACCCAGTACTTC.

This clone was detected a few times. The V and J genes are TRBV15 and TRBJ1-1; TRBD1 aligns across 7 bases. The CDR3 has 15 residues. V shed 0 bases, J shed 1 base, and the junction held 2 bases outside the gene matches. CDR1 and CDR2 (germline): LNHNV, YYDKDF (reference sequence). The CDR3 loop is CATSRDRTGNTEAFF. In nucleotides, the CDR3 is TGTGCCACCAGCAGAGATAGGACAGGGAACACTGAAGCTTTCTTT.

This chain joins TRBV2 and TRBJ2-2; D remains unclear. Germline V gene data show CDR1 as SNHLY and CDR2 as FYNNEI. The CDR3 runs 15 residues. The V and J ends lost 8 bases and 1 base respectively, with 14 bases between them. CDR3 in amino acids: CASRSNGVNTGELFF. As DNA, the CDR3 is TGTGCCAGCCGTTCCAACGGAGTGAACACCGGGGAGCTGTTTTTT.

V and J are TRBV19 and TRBJ2-7, with 7 bases identical to TRBD1. The germline gives CDR1 LNHDA, CDR2 SQIVND (reference sequence). V lost 6 bases to trimming and J lost 2 bases; unmatched junction nucleotides: 7. This CDR3 is 14 amino acids long. The CDR3 nucleotides are TGTGCCAGTAGAAACAGGGGTGGTCCCTACGAGCAGTACTTC. Translation gives CASRNRGGPYEQYF.

The chain carries TRBV7-2 and TRBJ1-3; D gene unclear. The CDR3 is 15 residues long. The germline V and J ends were trimmed by 3 bases and 0 bases, with 9 bases remaining between them. The V gene's germline CDR1 is SGHTA and CDR2 FQGNSA. The chain's CDR3 is CASSFHRSSGNTIYF. DNA of the CDR3: TGTGCCAGCAGCTTCCATAGGAGCTCTGGAAACACCATATATTTT.

The chain recombines TRBV18 with TRBJ2-3; weak D call: TRBD2 (6 bases). This CDR3 has 13 residues. V shed 3 bases and J shed 4 bases, with 8 bases lying between them. Germline V lookup: CDR1 KGHSH, CDR2 LQKENI. The chain's CDR3 is CASSPPGADTQYF. The CDR3 nucleotides are TGTGCCAGCTCACCGCCGGGGGCAGATACGCAGTATTTT.

The rearrangement links TRBV10-3 to TRBJ1-6, with 7 bases matching TRBD1. This CDR3 has 14 residues. The V gene's germline CDR1 is ENHRY and CDR2 SYGVKD. V was clipped by 3 bases and J by 4 bases; unmatched bases: 0. The CDR3 region has the DNA TGTGCCATCAGTGAACAGGGGTATAATTCACCCCTCCACTTT. Translated, it gives CAISEQGYNSPLHF.

This clone appeared once. V usage is TRBV6-5 and J usage is TRBJ2-4, with 7 nucleotides matching TRBD1. J was trimmed by 11 bases and V by 6 bases; bases with no gene match: 13. The V gene's germline CDR1 is MNHEY and CDR2 SVGAGI. The CDR3 is 14 amino acids. The CDR3 reads CASRQGLGFSVQYF. In DNA form, the CDR3 reads TGTGCCAGCAGACAGGGGCTGGGATTTTCAGTTCAGTACTTC.

The rearrangement uses TRBV5-1 and TRBJ1-4; weak D call: TRBD1 (6 bases). Germline V lookup: CDR1 SGHRS, CDR2 YFSETQ. The V end was cut by 4 bases, the J end by 5 bases, with 15 bases between. The CDR3 runs to 15 residues. In DNA, the CDR3 is TGCGCCAGCAGCCTGACCGGACAGATAAATGAAAAACTGTTTTTT. Its protein is CASSLTGQINEKLFF.

The genes are TRBV5-1 and TRBJ1-2; D possibly corresponds to TRBD1 (5 bases). The ends were cut back, 4 bases at V and 1 base at J, with 14 bases in the middle. The CDR3 consists of 15 residues. The germline gives CDR1 SGHRS, CDR2 YFSETQ. CDR3: CASSPAGWNNYGYTF. The CDR3 region has the DNA TGCGCCAGCAGCCCGGCAGGGTGGAATAACTATGGCTACACCTTC.

This chain uses TRBV10-1 with TRBJ1-3, with a tentative D call TRBD1 (5 bases). Between the trimmed V and J ends, which lost 6 bases and 4 bases, there was a span of 13 bases. Looked up from germline, CDR1 is WNHNN and CDR2 is SYGVQD (reference sequence). The CDR3 contains 14 residues. The CDR3 sequence: CASRGGAGGNTIYF. The CDR3 DNA reads TGCGCCAGCAGGGGAGGGGCAGGAGGAAACACCATATATTTT.

The rearrangement links TRBV6-5 to TRBJ2-3; D perhaps matches TRBD2 (7 bases). This CDR3 comprises 14 residues. Trimming removed 6 bases from V and 1 base from J, with 11 bases in between. CDR1 is MNHEY, CDR2 SVGAGI, per germline. CDR3 DNA sequence: TGTGCCAGCAGGGCGGGGGCGCGCACAGATACGCAGTATTTT. This gives the protein CASRAGARTDTQYF.

The gene calls are TRBV19 and TRBJ2-3, with a possible D match to TRBD2 (6 bases). CDR1 is LNHDA, CDR2 SQIVND, per germline (reference sequence). The V gene lost 3 bases and the J gene lost 4 bases, with 11 bases spanning the gap. This CDR3 spans 14 amino acids. CDR3 in amino acids: CASSIGGGSDTQYF. CDR3 DNA: TGTGCCAGTAGTATCGGGGGAGGTTCAGATACGCAGTATTTT.

The chain couples TRBV2 to TRBJ2-3, with TRBD2 matching 15 bases. CDR1 and CDR2 (germline): SNHLY, FYNNEI. V lost 5 bases and J lost 5; bases outside the gene matches: 5. This CDR3 is 16 amino acids long. The CDR3 DNA follows: TGTGCCAGCAGTTTGGGACTAGCGGGGGGCGGAGATACGCAGTATTTT. This encodes CASSLGLAGGGDTQYF.

With regard to this clone: One end of the junction does not line up with germline, which may come from a read error. The chain uses TRBV14 and TRBJ2-1, with a possible D match to TRBD2 (7 bases). This CDR3 spans 15 amino acids. Germline loops: CDR1 SGHDN, CDR2 FVKESK. The CDR3 reads CASRQGGGPYNEQFF. The CDR3 coding sequence is TGTGCCAGCAGACAAGGGGGGGGACCCTACAATGAGCAGTTCTTC.

The chain recombines TRBV5-5 with TRBJ2-5; TRBD1 matches at 10 bases. The CDR3 runs to 14 residues. V gave up 3 bases and J gave up 5 bases; unmatched junction bases: 4. Per the germline V gene, CDR1 is SGHKS and CDR2 is YYEKEE (reference sequence). This chain's CDR3 is CASSSWTGGETQYF. In DNA form, the CDR3 reads TGTGCCAGCAGCTCGTGGACAGGGGGTGAGACCCAGTACTTC.

This rearrangement joins TRBV11-2 to TRBJ2-2, with TRBD2 identical over 12 bases. The CDR3 consists of 17 residues. V shed 5 bases, J shed 0 bases, and the junction held 4 bases outside the gene matches. From germline, CDR1 is SGHAT and CDR2 FQNNGV. The CDR3 DNA reads TGTGCCAGCAGCCTGACTAGCGGGGGAGCGAACACCGGGGAGCTGTTTTTT. Its protein is CASSLTSGGANTGELFF.

V gene TRBV5-6 combines with J gene TRBJ1-3; D remains ambiguous. The V end was cut by 1 base, the J end by 4 bases, with 15 bases between. CDR3 size: 16 residues. From germline, CDR1 is SGHDT and CDR2 YYEEEE. The CDR3 reads CASSLYSQARGNTIYF. The CDR3 DNA reads as TGTGCCAGCAGCTTGTATTCGCAGGCCCGAGGAAACACCATATATTTT.

V gene TRBV7-2 combines with J gene TRBJ2-7; D is ambiguous. Germline V gives CDR1 SGHTA, CDR2 FQGNSA. V lost 4 bases and J 7 bases, leaving 8 bases between the germline ends. CDR3 length equals 11 residues. The CDR3 DNA follows: TGTGCCAGCAGCTCACTACGGGAGCAGTACTTC. Protein: CASSSLREQYF. Full variable domain (remainder filled in from reference TRBV7-2 and TRBJ2-7): GAGVSQSPSNKVTEKGKDVELRCDPISGHTALYWYRQSLGQGLEFLIYFQGNSAPDKSGLPSDRFSAERTGGSVSTLTIQRTQQEDSAVYLCASSSLREQYFGPGTRLTVT.

The chain's CDR3 is CASSLFGTGTTGELFF. CDR3 coding DNA: TGTGCCAGCAGCTTATTCGGGACAGGGACCACCGGGGAGCTGTTTTTT. The J gene is TRBJ2-2, the V gene TRBV7-3; TRBD1 matches at 9 bases. The germline CDR1 and CDR2 sequences are SGHTA and FQGTGA. The CDR3 spans 16 residues. V dropped 2 bases and J dropped 4; count of bases not matched to a gene: 5.

This sequence joins TRBV27 and TRBJ1-1; no clear D. CDR1 and CDR2 from the germline V gene are MNHEY and SMNVEV (reference sequence). V lost 3 bases to trimming and J lost 4 bases, with 6 bases between them. CDR3 length: 12 amino acids. CDR3 region: CASSFSGTEAFF. In nucleotides, the CDR3 is TGTGCCAGCAGTTTTTCCGGCACTGAAGCTTTCTTT.

V usage is TRBV5-1 and J usage is TRBJ2-2, with TRBD2 as a possible D gene (5 bases). With 4 bases removed from V and 4 bases from J, the gap between germline ends came to 17 bases. The germline V gene has CDR1 SGHRS and CDR2 YFSETQ. This CDR3 is built from 16 residues. The DNA for the CDR3 is TGCGCCAGCAGCCGAGGACTGGGATTGAGCACCGGGGAGCTGTTTTTT. Protein: CASSRGLGLSTGELFF.

The chain links TRBV10-1 to TRBJ2-1, with a tentative D call TRBD1 (6 bases). Per germline, CDR1 WNHNN and CDR2 SYGVQD (reference sequence). V lost 10 bases and J lost 8, with 15 bases in between. There are 12 residues in the CDR3. CDR3 in DNA: TGCGCCACCCAAACAGGGTACGATGAGCAGTTCTTC. This encodes CATQTGYDEQFF.

This clone was detected only a few times. The rearrangement uses TRBV19 and TRBJ1-5, with TRBD1 matching over 7 bases. J gave up 8 bases and V 5 bases, and 9 bases lay outside the gene matches. Germline values: CDR1 LNHDA, CDR2 SQIVND (reference sequence). The CDR3 totals 14 residues. DNA for the CDR3: TGTGCCAGTAGTCGAGGGGGCGAAGTCAAGCCCCAGCATTTT. Encoded protein: CASSRGGEVKPQHF.